A selection of T cell receptor beta chains follows, all from one sample in a study of T cell repertoires in cytomegalovirus infection. One entry per CDR3 protein, called by TCRdb with MiXCR from the reads. The sample consists of fewer than 65,000 distinct CDR3 sequences, around 20% of them appearing once. Their specific antigens are unknown. The specimen was CD8+ T cells from cultured PBMCs, collected from culture after CMV antigen stimulation. The receptors derive from a human donor in good health (CMV status not recorded). Some clones in this sample may be carry-over from other donors' samples. Both conserved end residues are part of each CDR3. A D gene is named only where the DNA matches it firmly. Clone size is stated in some rows and not others, as once, few, many or a class when expanded.

clone_size | d_call | j_call | v_call | cdr3_aa | cdr3_nt
. | . | TRBJ2-7 | TRBV11-2 | CASSPPEGELYEQYF | TGTGCCAGCAGCCCACCGGAAGGGGAGTTATACGAGCAGTACTTC
many | . | TRBJ2-3 | TRBV7-6 | CASSAVGRGSTDTQYF | TGTGCCAGCAGCGCTGTCGGAAGGGGTAGCACAGATACGCAGTATTTT
. | . | TRBJ2-1 | TRBV7-3 | CASSFSGLGGDEQFF | TGTGCCAGCAGCTTTTCCGGACTAGGGGGGGATGAGCAGTTCTTC
many | . | TRBJ2-1 | TRBV9 | CASSVEDSSYNEQFF | TGTGCCAGCAGCGTAGAGGATAGCTCCTACAATGAGCAGTTCTTC
. | . | TRBJ2-7 | TRBV7-2 | CASSLVSYNSYEQYF | TGTGCCAGCAGCTTAGTATCTTACAACTCCTACGAGCAGTACTTC
few | TRBD2 | TRBJ2-4 | TRBV7-6 | CASSLRGGYIQYF | TGTGCCAGCAGCTTACGCGGGGGGTACATTCAGTACTTC
few | . | TRBJ1-4 | TRBV6-5 | CASSYSGGALKLFF | TGTGCCAGCAGTTACTCGGGAGGGGCCCTGAAACTGTTTTTT
many | TRBD2 | TRBJ2-1 | TRBV19 | CASSPRTSGVYNEQFF | TGTGCCAGTAGTCCCCGGACTAGCGGGGTCTACAATGAGCAGTTCTTC
. | . | TRBJ2-1 | TRBV20-1 | CSASSPIASYNEQFF | TGCAGTGCTAGCTCCCCGATAGCGAGCTACAATGAGCAGTTCTTC
many | . | TRBJ2-7 | TRBV10-3 | CAISESGGYSSYEQYF | TGTGCCATCAGTGAGTCGGGGGGCTATAGCTCCTACGAGCAGTACTTC
. | TRBD2 | TRBJ2-3 | TRBV7-2 | CASSLSGGLGDTQYF | TGTGCCAGCAGCTTAAGCGGGGGGCTCGGTGATACGCAGTATTTT